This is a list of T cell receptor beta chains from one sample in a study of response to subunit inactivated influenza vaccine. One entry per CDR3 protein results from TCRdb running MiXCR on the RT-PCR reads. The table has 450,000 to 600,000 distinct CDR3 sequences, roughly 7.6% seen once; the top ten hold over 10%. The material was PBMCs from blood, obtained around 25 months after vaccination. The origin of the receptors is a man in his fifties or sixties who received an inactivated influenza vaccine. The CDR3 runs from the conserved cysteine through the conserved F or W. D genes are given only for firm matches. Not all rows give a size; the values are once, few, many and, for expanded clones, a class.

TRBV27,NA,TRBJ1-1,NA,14,TGTGCCAGCAGAAGGGTAGAGCGTAGGACTGAAGCTTTCTTT,CASRRVERRTEAFF
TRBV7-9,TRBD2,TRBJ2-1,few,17,TGTGCCAGCAGCTTAGTACGACTAGCGAACTCCTACAATGAGCAGTTCTTC,CASSLVRLANSYNEQFF
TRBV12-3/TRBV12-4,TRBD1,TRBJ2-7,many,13,TGTGCCAGCAGTGCCGACAGGGGTTACGAGCAGTACTTC,CASSADRGYEQYF
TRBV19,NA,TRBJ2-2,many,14,TGTGCCAGTAGTCCAGGGGTGGTCACCGGGGAGCTGTTTTTT,CASSPGVVTGELFF
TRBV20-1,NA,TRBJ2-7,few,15,TGCAGTGCTAGACCCCAGGGGGGTCCCCCCTACGAGCAGTACTTC,CSARPQGGPPYEQYF
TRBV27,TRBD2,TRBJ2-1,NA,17,TGTGCCAGCAGTCCGAGGACTAGCGGGATGAGAGTCAATGAGCAGTTCTTC,CASSPRTSGMRVNEQFF
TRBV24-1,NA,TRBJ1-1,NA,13,TGTGCCACCTCCGCCAGGATGAACACTGAAGCTTTCTTT,CATSARMNTEAFF
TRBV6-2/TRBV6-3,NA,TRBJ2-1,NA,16,TGTGCCAGCAGTGCCGCCAGGGGAAGCTCCTACAATGAGCAGTTCTTC,CASSAARGSSYNEQFF
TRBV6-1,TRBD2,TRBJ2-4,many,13,TGTGCCAGCGGACGGGGTAGCGGGAGCCCCCAGTACTTC,CASGRGSGSPQYF
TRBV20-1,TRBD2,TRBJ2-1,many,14,TGCAGTGCAGACCTAGCGGGAGAAATCACTGAGCAGTTCTTC,CSADLAGEITEQFF
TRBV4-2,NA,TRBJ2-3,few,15,TGTGCCAGCAGAGCCCCGGACAGTTTCACAGATACGCAGTATTTT,CASRAPDSFTDTQYF
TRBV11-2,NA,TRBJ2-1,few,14,TGTGCCAGCAGCCCGCAACCTAGGGACGATGAGCAGTTCTTC,CASSPQPRDDEQFF
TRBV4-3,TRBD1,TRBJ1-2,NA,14,TGCGCCAGCAGCCAGGGGGACAGGGAGTTCGGCTACACCTTC,CASSQGDREFGYTF
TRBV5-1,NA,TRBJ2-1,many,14,TGCGCCAGCAGCTTAGGGGGGGCTAACAATGAGCAGTTCTTC,CASSLGGANNEQFF
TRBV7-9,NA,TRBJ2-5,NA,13,TGTGCCAGCCTTCCCAGGACAGAAGAGACCCAGTACTTC,CASLPRTEETQYF
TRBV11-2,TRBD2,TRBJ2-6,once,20,TGTGCCAGCAGCTCTATTTATACGGGACTAGCGGGACCAGGGGCCAACGTCCTGACTTTC,CASSSIYTGLAGPGANVLTF
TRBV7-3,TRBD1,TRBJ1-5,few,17,TGTGCCAACCTCCGGGACAGGGATCAGCATAGCAATCAGCCCCAGCATTTT,CANLRDRDQHSNQPQHF
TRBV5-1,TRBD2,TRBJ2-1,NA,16,TGCGCCAGCAGTCCTAGAGCGGGAGGGCCCTCCAATGAGCAGTTCTTC,CASSPRAGGPSNEQFF
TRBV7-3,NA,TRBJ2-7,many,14,TGTGCCAGCAGCCCATGGGGCAGATCCTACGAGCAGTACTTC,CASSPWGRSYEQYF
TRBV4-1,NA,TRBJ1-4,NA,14,TGCGCCAGCAGCCAACTCGGAGCTAATGAAAAACTGTTTTTT,CASSQLGANEKLFF
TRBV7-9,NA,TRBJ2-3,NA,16,TGTGCCAGCAGCTCCAGAGGGAGCGGAGGATTCGATACGCAGTATTTT,CASSSRGSGGFDTQYF
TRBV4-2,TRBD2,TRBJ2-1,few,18,TGTGCCAGCAGCCAGCGGACTAGCGGGTTCGGTTCCTACAATGAGCAGTTCTTC,CASSQRTSGFGSYNEQFF
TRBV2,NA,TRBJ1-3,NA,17,TGTGCCACCGCCAGGGGACTCGGAACCGTCTCTGGAAACACCATATATTTT,CATARGLGTVSGNTIYF
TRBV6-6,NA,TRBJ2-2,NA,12,TGTGCCAGCAGTTATCTCCAGGGGGAGCTGTTTTTT,CASSYLQGELFF
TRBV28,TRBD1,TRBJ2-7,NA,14,TGTGCCAGCAGGGGGACAGGACCGACCTACGAGCAGTACTTC,CASRGTGPTYEQYF
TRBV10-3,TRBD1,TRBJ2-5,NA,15,TGTGCCATCAGCGGACGAACAGGGGGCCAAGAGACCCGGTACTTC,CAISGRTGGQETRYF
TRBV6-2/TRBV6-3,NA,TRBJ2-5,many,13,TGTGCCAGCAGTTACTCGGCGGAAGAGACCCAGTACTTC,CASSYSAEETQYF
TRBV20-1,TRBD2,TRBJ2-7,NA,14,TGCAGTGCTGGTCCTAGCGGGAGGTGGTACGAGCAGTACTTC,CSAGPSGRWYEQYF
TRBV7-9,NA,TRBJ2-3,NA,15,TGTGCCAGCAGCTTTCTCAGTCCCCCCTCAGATACGCAGTATTTT,CASSFLSPPSDTQYF
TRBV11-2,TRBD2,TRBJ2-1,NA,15,TGTGCCAGCAGCTTTAGCGGGGGGGCCTTAGATGAGCAGTTCTTC,CASSFSGGALDEQFF
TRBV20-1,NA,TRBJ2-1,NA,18,TGCAGTGCTCACGACTCGAGGGCCAGGTCCTTGAGTTACGATGAGCAGTTCTTC,CSAHDSRARSLSYDEQFF
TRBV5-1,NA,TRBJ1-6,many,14,TGCGCCAGCAGCTTGGGGAGGGGTAATTCACCCCTCCACTTT,CASSLGRGNSPLHF
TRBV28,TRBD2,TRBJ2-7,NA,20,TGTGCCAGCAGTTTAACAAATACCGGACTAGCGGGAGGAAGAATCTACGAGCAGTACTTC,CASSLTNTGLAGGRIYEQYF
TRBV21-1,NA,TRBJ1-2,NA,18,TGTGCCAGCAGCAAACGCGACAGGGAGGGGACCTATGGCTATGGCTACACCTTC,CASSKRDREGTYGYGYTF
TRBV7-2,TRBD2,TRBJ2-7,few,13,TGTGCCAGCAGCTTGCGGGGGGCCCACGAGCAGTACTTC,CASSLRGAHEQYF
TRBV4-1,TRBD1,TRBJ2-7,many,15,TGCGCCAGCAGCCGTACACAACGACAGGGCCACGAGCAGTACTTC,CASSRTQRQGHEQYF
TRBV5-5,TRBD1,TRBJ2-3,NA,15,TGTGCCAGCAGCTCAAGACAGGGGAGGTCAGATACGCAGTATTTT,CASSSRQGRSDTQYF
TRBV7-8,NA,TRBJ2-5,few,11,TGTGCCAGCACCCAAACGGAGACCCAGTACTTC,CASTQTETQYF
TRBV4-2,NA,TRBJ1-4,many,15,TGTGCCAGCAGCCAAGTCGGACATACTAATGAAAAACTGTTTTTT,CASSQVGHTNEKLFF
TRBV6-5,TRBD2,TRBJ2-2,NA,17,TGTGCCAGCAGTTTTCGACGGGGGGGATCGAACACCGGGGAGCTGTTTTTT,CASSFRRGGSNTGELFF
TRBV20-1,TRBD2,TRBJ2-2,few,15,TGCAGTGCTGGACTAGCGGGAGTTATGGCCGGGGAGCTGTTTTTT,CSAGLAGVMAGELFF
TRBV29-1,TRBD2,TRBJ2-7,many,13,TGCAGCGTAGATTCCGGGAGGGCCAACGAGCAGTACTTC,CSVDSGRANEQYF
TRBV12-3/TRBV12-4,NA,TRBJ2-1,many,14,TGTGCCAGCAGTTTTCGGCAGGCCGACAATGAGCAGTTCTTC,CASSFRQADNEQFF
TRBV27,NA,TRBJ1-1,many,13,TGTGCCAGCAGTTTAGGGGCGTCCACTGAAGCTTTCTTT,CASSLGASTEAFF
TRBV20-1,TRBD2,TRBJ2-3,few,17,TGCAGTGCTAATGGTGGACTAGCGGTTGCTAGCACAGATACGCAGTATTTT,CSANGGLAVASTDTQYF
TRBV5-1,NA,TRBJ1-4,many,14,TGCGCCAGCAGCTTGGGAAGACCGCCTGAAAAACTGTTTTTT,CASSLGRPPEKLFF
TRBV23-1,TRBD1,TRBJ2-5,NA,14,TGCGCCAGCAGAAAAAAGGACAGGGTAGAGACCCAGTACTTC,CASRKKDRVETQYF
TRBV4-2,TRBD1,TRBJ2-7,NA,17,TGTGCCAGCAGCCAAGATGGGAGAGGGACAGGTTACTACGAGCAGTACTTC,CASSQDGRGTGYYEQYF
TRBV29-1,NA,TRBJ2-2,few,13,TGCAGCGTTGCGCTCTCCAACACCGGGGAGCTGTTTTTT,CSVALSNTGELFF
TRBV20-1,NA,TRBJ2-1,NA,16,TGCAGTGCTAGAGCCATTCTAGGTAGCTCCTACAATGAGCAGTTCTTC,CSARAILGSSYNEQFF
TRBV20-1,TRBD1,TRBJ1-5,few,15,TGCAGTGCTTACTCTGCGGACAGGGCAGATCAGCCCCAGCATTTT,CSAYSADRADQPQHF
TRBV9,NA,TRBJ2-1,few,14,TGTGCCAGCAGCGTATCAACTAGCCACGGTGAGCAGTTCTTC,CASSVSTSHGEQFF
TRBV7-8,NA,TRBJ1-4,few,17,TGTGCCAGCAGCTTACGGGCAGGGGCCAAAGTAAATGAAAAACTGTTTTTT,CASSLRAGAKVNEKLFF
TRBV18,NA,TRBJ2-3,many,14,TGTGCCAGCTCACCATCCAGCACAGGAGATACGCAGTATTTT,CASSPSSTGDTQYF
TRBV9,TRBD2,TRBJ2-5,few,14,TGTGCCAGCAGCGTACTAGCGGGAGAAGAGACCCAGTACTTC,CASSVLAGEETQYF